These T cell receptor beta chains were read from a single sample in a study of blood T cell repertoires in COVID-19. Some clones are missing from TCRdb's copy, which holds only in-frame ones; the method was immunoSEQ multiplex PCR. The sample includes approximately 140,000 clones, 80% to 85% seen only once; the top ten take approximately 9%. Sequencing was done on a sample of peripheral blood. The origin of the receptors is a young man with COVID-19, enrolled during active disease. The CDR3 runs from the conserved cysteine through the conserved F or W. Each record gives: V gene, J gene, D gene, CDR3 length, clone size, CDR3 protein, CDR3 DNA. The D gene is left open where the match is weak. Clone sizes are given selectively: once, few, many, or a class where the clone is expanded.

V: TRBV5-1
J: TRBJ2-1
D: TRBD2
length: 15
size: once
CDR3: CASSAPSGSGNEQFF
DNA: TGCGCCAGCAGCGCCCCTAGCGGGAGTGGCAATGAGCAGTTCTTC

V: TRBV28
J: TRBJ2-5
D: .
length: 15
size: .
CDR3: CASRPPLGGQETQYF
DNA: TGTGCCAGCAGACCTCCCCTGGGGGGACAAGAGACCCAGTACTTC

V: TRBV18
J: TRBJ1-2
D: .
length: 16
size: few
CDR3: CASSPFNPGGRDGYTF
DNA: TGTGCCAGCTCACCTTTTAATCCGGGGGGCCGCGATGGCTACACCTTC

V: TRBV7-2
J: TRBJ2-7
D: .
length: 16
size: .
CDR3: CASSPQAGAGWSEQYF
DNA: TGTGCCAGCAGCCCCCAGGCGGGGGCGGGGTGGAGCGAGCAGTACTTC

V: TRBV10-2
J: TRBJ1-1
D: .
length: 14
size: .
CDR3: CASRNRVYSTEAFF
DNA: TGCGCCAGCAGAAACAGGGTGTACAGCACTGAAGCTTTCTTT

V: TRBV11-2
J: TRBJ2-4
D: TRBD1
length: 15
size: .
CDR3: CASSLVRTGENIQYF
DNA: TGTGCCAGCAGCTTAGTACGGACAGGAGAAAACATTCAGTACTTC

V: TRBV27
J: TRBJ1-2
D: .
length: 14
size: .
CDR3: CASSLEGPGGGYTF
DNA: TGTGCCAGCAGTTTGGAGGGGCCCGGGGGTGGCTACACCTTC

V: TRBV13
J: TRBJ2-2
D: TRBD2
length: 16
size: .
CDR3: CASSSSSGRVAGELFF
DNA: TGTGCCAGCAGCTCTTCTAGCGGGAGGGTAGCCGGGGAGCTGTTTTTT

V: TRBV5-4
J: TRBJ2-1
D: .
length: 15
size: many
CDR3: CASSSAGTRYNEQFF
DNA: TGTGCCAGCAGCTCGGCCGGGACTCGGTACAATGAGCAGTTCTTC

V: TRBV21-1
J: TRBJ2-7
D: .
length: 15
size: .
CDR3: CASSMQSSRTYEQYF
DNA: TGTGCCAGCAGCATGCAAAGTTCCAGGACCTACGAGCAGTACTTC

V: TRBV2
J: TRBJ2-2
D: TRBD1
length: 15
size: .
CDR3: CASTSGQGGRGELFF
DNA: TGTGCCAGCACCAGCGGACAGGGGGGTCGCGGGGAGCTGTTTTTT

V: TRBV6-2/TRBV6-3
J: TRBJ1-5
D: .
length: 17
size: few
CDR3: CASSYSIGGGAYQPQHF
DNA: TGTGCCAGCAGTTACTCCATCGGTGGTGGGGCTTATCAGCCCCAGCATTTT

V: TRBV3-1/TRBV3-2
J: TRBJ1-6
D: .
length: 15
size: .
CDR3: CASSPGSRGNSPLHF
DNA: TGTGCCAGCAGCCCCGGATCTAGGGGTAATTCACCCCTCCACTTT

V: TRBV9
J: TRBJ2-3
D: .
length: 15
size: .
CDR3: CASSVAPNSYGTQYF
DNA: TGTGCCAGCAGCGTAGCGCCTAACTCCTATGGTACGCAGTATTTT

V: TRBV19
J: TRBJ1-5
D: .
length: 15
size: .
CDR3: CASSTAGNSNQPQHF
DNA: TGTGCCAGTAGTACTGCGGGGAATAGCAATCAGCCCCAGCATTTT

V: TRBV6-5
J: TRBJ1-5
D: .
length: 15
size: .
CDR3: CASWGLPYSNQPQHF
DNA: TGTGCCAGCTGGGGACTACCTTATAGCAATCAGCCCCAGCATTTT

V: TRBV7-9
J: TRBJ2-3
D: TRBD2
length: 18
size: .
CDR3: CASSDPNRGLAVPDTQYF
DNA: TGTGCCAGCAGCGATCCTAATAGGGGACTAGCGGTCCCAGATACGCAGTATTTT

V: TRBV6-4
J: TRBJ2-1
D: TRBD1
length: 14
size: .
CDR3: CASSRDRKDNEQFF
DNA: TGTGCCAGCAGTAGGGACAGAAAAGACAATGAGCAGTTCTTC

V: TRBV5-5
J: TRBJ2-7
D: TRBD1
length: 14
size: few
CDR3: CASRKGQGAGEQYF
DNA: TGTGCCAGCAGGAAGGGACAGGGGGCGGGCGAGCAGTACTTC

V: TRBV4-2
J: TRBJ2-5
D: .
length: 15
size: .
CDR3: CASSQDAAATRTQYF
DNA: TGTGCCAGCAGCCAAGATGCCGCGGCGACCCGGACCCAGTACTTC

V: TRBV10-2
J: TRBJ2-7
D: .
length: 13
size: .
CDR3: CASKQGSSYEQYF
DNA: TGCGCCAGCAAACAAGGGAGCTCCTACGAGCAGTACTTC

V: TRBV19
J: TRBJ1-2
D: .
length: 17
size: few
CDR3: CASSPRAGGAQSYGYTF
DNA: TGTGCCAGTAGCCCCCGGGCGGGGGGGGCGCAGTCCTATGGCTACACCTTC

V: TRBV5-1
J: TRBJ2-5
D: TRBD1
length: 15
size: once
CDR3: CASSLGTGGDETQYF
DNA: TGCGCCAGCAGCCTAGGGACAGGGGGAGACGAGACCCAGTACTTC

V: TRBV14
J: TRBJ2-7
D: TRBD1
length: 15
size: .
CDR3: CASSPRQGNSYEQYF
DNA: TGTGCCAGCAGCCCACGACAGGGTAACTCCTACGAGCAGTACTTC

V: TRBV5-1
J: TRBJ2-7
D: TRBD2
length: 15
size: .
CDR3: CASSLYTSGRIEQYF
DNA: TGCGCCAGCAGCTTATATACTAGCGGGAGAATCGAGCAGTACTTC

V: TRBV28
J: TRBJ1-2
D: .
length: 14
size: .
CDR3: CASSRDTSLDGYTF
DNA: TGTGCCAGCAGTCGGGACACAAGTCTGGATGGCTACACCTTC

V: TRBV21-1
J: TRBJ2-7
D: .
length: 13
size: .
CDR3: CASSARDVGGQYF
DNA: TGTGCCAGCAGCGCCCGGGACGTAGGGGGGCAGTACTTC

V: TRBV11-2
J: TRBJ2-1
D: .
length: 14
size: .
CDR3: CASSSRRGKGEQFF
DNA: TGTGCCAGCAGCTCCCGTAGGGGGAAAGGTGAGCAGTTCTTC

V: TRBV6-1
J: TRBJ2-5
D: .
length: 17
size: .
CDR3: CASSEFVSGQFGETQYF
DNA: TGTGCCAGCAGTGAATTCGTCTCCGGACAGTTCGGGGAGACCCAGTACTTC

V: TRBV11-1
J: TRBJ2-5
D: TRBD2
length: 16
size: once
CDR3: CASSHGLAGGGETQYF
DNA: TGTGCCAGCAGCCATGGACTAGCGGGTGGCGGAGAGACCCAGTACTTC

V: TRBV27
J: TRBJ2-1
D: TRBD2
length: 16
size: many
CDR3: CASRPKLLAGGGEQFF
DNA: TGTGCCAGCAGGCCCAAGTTACTAGCGGGGGGGGGTGAGCAGTTCTTC

V: TRBV9
J: TRBJ2-7
D: .
length: 17
size: .
CDR3: CASNRQGASGRSYEQYF
DNA: TGTGCCAGCAATCGACAGGGGGCTAGCGGGAGGTCGTACGAGCAGTACTTC

V: TRBV28
J: TRBJ2-1
D: TRBD2
length: 18
size: .
CDR3: CASSSILAGAIGTGEQFF
DNA: TGTGCCAGCAGCTCCATTCTAGCGGGAGCTATAGGTACAGGTGAGCAGTTCTTC

V: TRBV28
J: TRBJ1-6
D: TRBD1
length: 16
size: .
CDR3: CASRKTSTGGNSPLHF
DNA: TGTGCCAGCAGAAAAACGTCGACAGGGGGAAATTCACCCCTCCACTTT

V: TRBV15
J: TRBJ2-4
D: .
length: 13
size: once
CDR3: CATSSARRNIQYF
DNA: TGTGCCACCAGCAGCGCTAGGAGAAACATTCAGTACTTC

V: TRBV4-1
J: TRBJ2-7
D: TRBD1
length: 13
size: .
CDR3: CASSQETGDEQYF
DNA: TGCGCCAGCAGCCAAGAAACAGGGGACGAGCAGTACTTC

V: TRBV6-6
J: TRBJ1-1
D: .
length: 14
size: .
CDR3: CASSPQGVNTEAFF
DNA: TGTGCCAGCAGTCCACAAGGGGTGAACACTGAAGCTTTCTTT

V: TRBV11-2
J: TRBJ1-2
D: .
length: 17
size: .
CDR3: CASSSMRVTGTLHGYTF
DNA: TGTGCCAGCAGCTCGATGAGGGTAACAGGGACCCTCCACGGCTACACCTTC

V: TRBV6-5
J: TRBJ1-5
D: .
length: 14
size: .
CDR3: CASSQDSIYQPQHF
DNA: TGTGCCAGCAGCCAGGACAGTATTTATCAGCCCCAGCATTTT

V: TRBV24-1
J: TRBJ2-1
D: .
length: 13
size: .
CDR3: CATSGTAQGEQFF
DNA: TGTGCCACCAGTGGGACCGCACAGGGTGAGCAGTTCTTC

V: TRBV2
J: TRBJ2-1
D: TRBD2
length: 14
size: once
CDR3: CASSARRGGDEQFF
DNA: TGTGCCAGCAGTGCTCGGCGCGGGGGGGATGAGCAGTTCTTC

V: TRBV4-2
J: TRBJ2-2
D: TRBD1
length: 18
size: once
CDR3: CASSRLRSGQGDTGELFF
DNA: TGTGCCAGCAGCCGCTTAAGGTCGGGACAGGGGGACACCGGGGAGCTGTTTTTT

V: TRBV10-1
J: TRBJ2-3
D: .
length: 14
size: once
CDR3: CASSEGLETDTQYF
DNA: TGCGCCAGCAGTGAGGGACTGGAAACAGATACGCAGTATTTT

V: TRBV7-8
J: TRBJ2-1
D: TRBD2
length: 16
size: .
CDR3: CASSSATSGSYNEQFF
DNA: TGTGCCAGCAGCTCGGCGACTAGCGGGAGCTACAATGAGCAGTTCTTC

V: TRBV5-8
J: TRBJ2-1
D: .
length: 14
size: .
CDR3: CASRPSSAGYEQFF
DNA: TGTGCCAGCAGGCCCTCTTCAGCGGGCTATGAGCAGTTCTTC

V: TRBV21-1
J: TRBJ2-5
D: .
length: 11
size: .
CDR3: CASSKSGAQYF
DNA: TGTGCCAGCAGCAAATCCGGGGCCCAGTACTTC

V: TRBV19
J: TRBJ2-7
D: TRBD1
length: 15
size: .
CDR3: CASSLRDRALYEQYF
DNA: TGTGCCAGTAGCCTCCGGGACAGGGCCCTTTACGAGCAGTACTTC

V: TRBV10-3
J: TRBJ2-3
D: TRBD2
length: 14
size: .
CDR3: CAIRKRESTDTQYF
DNA: TGTGCCATCAGGAAGCGGGAGAGCACAGATACGCAGTATTTT

V: TRBV28
J: TRBJ1-1
D: TRBD1
length: 13
size: .
CDR3: CASSYRGNTEAFF
DNA: TGTGCCAGCAGTTACAGGGGGAACACTGAAGCTTTCTTT

V: TRBV27
J: TRBJ2-7
D: TRBD2
length: 15
size: .
CDR3: CASSLGVAGVSEQYF
DNA: TGTGCCAGCAGTTTAGGGGTAGCGGGAGTTTCCGAGCAGTACTTC

V: TRBV30
J: TRBJ2-7
D: TRBD1
length: 16
size: .
CDR3: CAWSSNRDRGYYEQYF
DNA: TGTGCCTGGAGTTCCAACCGGGACAGGGGTTACTACGAGCAGTACTTC

V: TRBV29-1
J: TRBJ2-7
D: .
length: 14
size: .
CDR3: CSVEPSVHPDEQYF
DNA: TGCAGCGTTGAGCCCAGCGTGCACCCGGACGAGCAGTACTTC

V: TRBV28
J: TRBJ1-4
D: TRBD1
length: 16
size: .
CDR3: CASSSPGQEGDEKLFF
DNA: TGTGCCAGCAGTTCTCCCGGACAGGAGGGGGATGAAAAACTGTTTTTT